What follows is one TCR beta chain and its context. There are many counts of this clonotype. The antigen it binds to is not known. No base qualities exist here, and no much larger clone lies one base off it. This specimen comes from a study of T cells in Graves' hyperthyroidism and ophthalmopathy (dated by TCRdb to the late 2010s). In the study overall: Peripheral blood was sampled at the time of initial diagnosis, prior to any treatment. TCR Vbeta CDR3 sequencing of around 130 peripheral blood samples (approximately 44 ophthalmopathy, 70 to 85 hyperthyroidism and roughly 17 progressor patients) is reported in the paper. To identify TCR V-J signatures that set the groups apart, the researchers used a discovery cohort of about a hundred patients, made up of approximately 43 with Graves' ophthalmopathy and about 60 with stable Graves' hyperthyroidism. After blood sampling, hyperthyroidism patients were treated with methimazole at a starting dose of 30 mg daily, and ophthalmopathy patients were treated with high-dose intravenous methylprednisolone. An independent validation cohort of about 19 hyperthyroidism patients and more than 15 patients who later progressed to ophthalmopathy tested prospective prediction of ophthalmopathy. For training and testing, the roughly 97 patients in the discovery cohort were randomly divided in a 7:3 ratio. Thyroid tissue and blood T-cell repertoires from six Graves' hyperthyroidism patients were also compared in the study.

Amplification of TCR beta CDR3 regions was carried out from RNA transcripts. The TCR CDR3 was subjected to a first round of RT-PCR using the HTBI primer set and the Qiagen OneStep RT-PCR kit. Libraries were constructed in a second round of multiplex PCR, after which size selection and purification were carried out. Paired-end sequencing of the libraries was performed with 100 bp reads on an Illumina HiSeq2000. The original pipeline was this. Raw data were processed with SOAPnuke, discarding reads with adapters, uncalled bases, mean Phred below 15, or no exact constant-primer or identifier match. High-quality paired reads were merged with COPE v1.2.5, and unique nucleotide sequences were defined as clonotypes. Clonotypes were aligned to IMGT TRBV, TRBD and TRBJ reference segments using MiTCR v1.1. Only V-J combinations with frequency above 0.0001, covering 99.2% of repertoires, were analysed. A TCS score was defined as the ratio of F50 (clonal expansion) to E x V (chaos), with BLOSUM62-based TCRdist applied between CDR3 peptides within each V-J. Welch's t-statistics and random forest reduced some 510 V-J features to 13, which were used in a naive Bayes classifier (R e1071). In-frame beta chains were kept once TCRdb had trimmed the public reads at Q25 with fastp and called clones with MiXCR. Each entry is one CDR3 protein sequence, shown with its most common DNA and genes. TCRdb, not the original authors, processed these V and J calls. Here the sample has around 300,000 distinct CDR3 sequences; 12% to 15% occur a single time. Clones ranked in the top ten supply 7% to 9% of the sample.

Broad study findings and their caveats: No statistical method was used to set the sample size in advance, and investigators knew the group allocation. Most expanded thyroid clonotypes (frequency above 0.001) were also detected in blood, a finding suggesting that blood repertoires may reflect thyroid immune responses. A model built on a 13 V-J signature distinguished ophthalmopathy from stable hyperthyroidism, reaching 87.88% sensitivity and approximately 83% specificity in cross-validation and 80%/75% in testing. In validation, progression to ophthalmopathy was predicted by the model with approximately 67% sensitivity and just over 72% specificity, a median of roughly six months before onset.

A patient counted as having stable Graves' hyperthyroidism if no progression to ophthalmopathy occurred over 18 months of follow-up. Hyperthyroidism patients were newly diagnosed, had a disease duration of under 2 months, and were aged 18 to 65 years. Any patient with an uncontrolled infection, another autoimmune disease, pregnancy or lactation was excluded. Diagnoses relied on clinical symptoms, serum thyroxine and TRAb, thyroid ultrasound and orbital computed tomography. PBMCs were isolated from roughly 10 ml of fresh peripheral blood by Ficoll-Paque density gradient centrifugation. Trizol reagent was used to extract total RNA, and RNA quality was then checked on an Agilent 2100 Bioanalyzer. Counted from cysteine to phenylalanine, this CDR3 has 11 amino acids. Just CDR3 DNA is preserved here, 33 bases in frame from base 1. Deletion took 6 bases off V and 9 bases off J, with a span of 9 bases between the germline ends. Sequences SGHAT (CDR1) and FQNNGV (CDR2) are obtained from the germline V gene.

This sequence uses TRBV11-2 and TRBJ2-1, with the D gene not confidently named. The sample was blood. The receptor's source is a woman aged 40 to 50 with Graves' hyperthyroidism. CDR3 sequence: CASSFPGEQFF. The nucleotide sequence is given as TGTGCCAGCAGTTTCCCGGGTGAGCAGTTCTTC.